One sample yielded the 20 T cell receptor beta chains listed below, sequenced in a study of blood T cell repertoires in COVID-19. Sequencing was performed with immunoSEQ multiplex PCR; in TCRdb, only in-frame clones are kept and a portion is missing. The sample includes under 300,000 clones, nearly 90% of them seen just once. Sequencing was performed on peripheral blood. These receptors were obtained from a middle-aged woman who had recovered from COVID-19.

The chain couples TRBV29-1 to TRBJ2-5; D not resolved. The CDR3 is made up of 13 amino acids. V lost 4 bases to trimming and J lost 3 bases, with 12 bases between them. Germline V lookup: CDR1 SQVTM, CDR2 ANQGSEA. CDR3 DNA: TGCAGCGTTGCCCGAACCACGGAAGAGACCCAGTACTTC. Translation: CSVARTTEETQYF.

The CDR3 sequence: CASSSGLAGGEQFF. CDR3 DNA: TGCGCCAGCAGCTCGGGACTAGCGGGAGGTGAGCAGTTCTTC. The chain joins TRBV5-1 to TRBJ2-1, with TRBD2 matching over 15 bases. The CDR3 is 14 residues long. Germline V gene lookup returns CDR1 SGHRS and CDR2 YFSETQ. V lost 3 bases to trimming and J lost 9 bases; unmatched junction nucleotides: 1.

V is TRBV19 and J is TRBJ2-6; TRBD1 aligns across 10 bases. Germline V gene sequence: CDR1 LNHDA, CDR2 SQIVND (reference sequence). The CDR3 loop spans 18 amino acids. The junction had 9 bases not matched to a gene; V was cut back by 7 bases and J by 0 bases. CDR3 residues: CASTLKGTGDSGANVLTF. The CDR3 nucleotides read TGTGCCAGTACCTTGAAGGGGACAGGGGACTCTGGGGCCAACGTCCTGACTTTC.

CDR3 region: CASSRDTGLKQFF. CDR3 DNA: TGTGCCAGCAGCCGCGACACAGGCCTTAAGCAGTTCTTC. The V gene is TRBV3-1 (or the pseudogene TRBV3-2), the J gene TRBJ2-1; a weak D match, TRBD1 (5 bases). The CDR3 consists of 13 residues. Germline assignment: CDR1 LGHDT and CDR2 YNNKEL (reference sequence). V gave up 4 bases and J gave up 11 bases, with 15 bases separating them.

CDR3 sequence (DNA): TGTGCCAGCTCACCAGAGGTTCAGGGAAATTCACCCCTCCACTTT. Translating it yields CASSPEVQGNSPLHF. The chain links TRBV18 to TRBJ1-6; maybe TRBD1 (5 bases). The CDR3 length is 15 residues. V was pared by 2 bases and J by 7 bases, with 12 bases between. Germline CDR1 and CDR2: KGHSH and LQKENI.

The rearrangement links TRBV5-6 to TRBJ2-5; TRBD1 matches 7 bases. CDR1 and CDR2 from the germline V gene are SGHDT and YYEEEE. Trimming cost V 3 bases and J 2 bases; bases outside gene matches: 4. This CDR3 is 14 amino acids long. The CDR3 reads CASSSGTAQETQYF. The CDR3 DNA follows: TGTGCCAGCAGCTCGGGGACAGCACAAGAGACCCAGTACTTC.

This sequence joins TRBV19 and TRBJ2-1; D may be TRBD2 (6 bases). V was trimmed by 8 bases and J by 0 bases, leaving 14 bases between them. The CDR3 totals 15 residues. The germline gives CDR1 LNHDA, CDR2 SQIVND (reference sequence). The DNA of the CDR3 is TGTGCCAGTGCAGGAGGAGGGAGCTCCTACAATGAGCAGTTCTTC. Translating gives CASAGGGSSYNEQFF.

The CDR3: CASSFPRGHNYGYTF. Here the CDR3 DNA reads TGTGCCAGCAGTTTCCCTAGGGGGCATAACTATGGCTACACCTTC. The V call is TRBV28, the J call TRBJ1-2; 7 nucleotides agree with TRBD1. The CDR3 runs to 15 residues. The V and J ends lost 3 bases and 1 base, in that order; junction bases with no gene match: 5. In germline, CDR1 is MDHEN, CDR2 SYDVKM.

This clone was recorded only once. This chain uses TRBV6-2 or TRBV6-3 with TRBJ2-7; the D gene is possibly TRBD2 (5 bases). The ends were cut back, 6 bases at V and 10 bases at J, with 16 bases in the middle. There are 12 residues in the CDR3. CDR1 and CDR2 (germline): MNHEY, SVGEGT. DNA of the CDR3: TGTGCCAGCAGCGGCTCTCTCGGGGTCCAGTACGTC. Translated, it gives CASSGSLGVQYV.

This clone came up once. This sequence joins TRBV18 and TRBJ2-1; D unclear. CDR3 length: 14 residues. The germline V and J ends were trimmed by 1 base and 5 bases, with 9 bases remaining between them. Germline CDR1 reads KGHSH; CDR2 reads LQKENI. The CDR3 DNA reads TGTGCCAGCTCACCACGCCGGTTAAACAATGAGCAGTTCTTC. It yields the protein CASSPRRLNNEQFF.

This sequence joins TRBV4-3 and TRBJ2-3; the D is unclear. Deletions cut 0 bases from V and 4 bases from J, with 17 bases between. Germline CDR1 LGHNA, CDR2 YSLEER. The CDR3 runs 17 residues. CDR3 region: CASSQDTNYLSADTQYF. The CDR3 region has the DNA TGCGCCAGCAGCCAAGATACGAACTATCTCTCAGCAGATACGCAGTATTTT.

The rearrangement joins TRBV5-1 to TRBJ2-1; D is perhaps TRBD1 (6 bases). The CDR3 runs to 16 residues. Trimming took off 1 base at V and 7 bases at J, with 18 bases between the two ends. The germline CDR1 and CDR2 sequences are SGHRS and YFSETQ. In nucleotides, the CDR3 is TGCGCCAGCAGCTTGAGGTACAGGGAGCCCCGAAATGAGCAGTTCTTC. This encodes CASSLRYREPRNEQFF.

This clone appeared once. This chain connects TRBV5-1 to TRBJ2-1, with 8 bases aligning to TRBD2. Per the germline V gene, CDR1 is SGHRS and CDR2 is YFSETQ. The CDR3 totals 16 residues. The ends lost 2 bases at V and 5 bases at J; junction bases unmatched: 9. The CDR3 DNA is TGCGCCAGCAGCTTTCTCCCAGCGGGGGAAAACAATGAGCAGTTCTTC. Translated: CASSFLPAGENNEQFF.

The chain joins TRBV6-1 to TRBJ2-3, with 7 bases that match TRBD2. Germline CDR1 and CDR2: MNHNS and SASEGT. This CDR3 comprises 17 residues. Losses at the gene ends were 4 bases for V and 5 bases for J; bases not matched to a gene: 15. The chain's CDR3 is CASSVGARLAGVDTQYF. The CDR3 DNA reads as TGTGCCAGCAGTGTGGGAGCTAGACTAGCCGGGGTAGATACGCAGTATTTT.

The chain has TRBV19 and TRBJ2-6, with a weak D call TRBD1 (5 bases). The CDR3 covers 14 residues. Trimming pared 3 bases from V and 2 bases from J, leaving 5 bases between. In germline, CDR1 is LNHDA, CDR2 SQIVND (reference sequence). CDR3 sequence (DNA): TGTGCCAGTAGTATCAGGGCTGGGGCCAACGTCCTGACTTTC. Protein product: CASSIRAGANVLTF. Based on the CDR3 plus reference TRBV19 and TRBJ2-6, the full variable domain is DGGITQSPKYLFRKEGQNVTLSCEQNLNHDAMYWYRQDPGQGLRLIYYSQIVNDFQKGDIAEGYSVSREKKESFPLTVTSAQKNPTAFYLCASSIRAGANVLTFGAGSRLTVL.

This clone was found once. The V and J genes are TRBV3-1 (or the pseudogene TRBV3-2) and TRBJ2-7; 9 nucleotides match TRBD2. CDR1 is LGHDT, CDR2 YNNKEL, per germline (reference sequence). The CDR3 totals 15 residues. The J segment lost 7 bases and the V segment lost 4 bases, leaving 11 bases of the junction unmatched. The CDR3 region has the DNA TGTGCCAGCAGCCCCCGGGGCGGGGGGGCTTCGGAGCAGTACTTC. It specifies CASSPRGGGASEQYF.

The sample holds one count of this clone. The rearrangement joins TRBV4-1 to TRBJ1-2; a weak D match, TRBD1 (6 bases). Trimming removed 0 bases at V and 4 bases at J, with 9 bases between. This CDR3 spans 14 amino acids. Per the germline V gene, CDR1 is MGHRA and CDR2 is YSYEKL. This CDR3 is CASSQEEDSYGYTF. Written as DNA, the CDR3 is TGCGCCAGCAGCCAAGAAGAGGACAGCTATGGCTACACCTTC.

V gene TRBV30 combines with J gene TRBJ1-4; D gene unclear. The V gene's germline CDR1 is GTSNPN and CDR2 SVGIG (reference sequence). V shed 2 bases and J shed 2 bases, with 9 bases lying between them. CDR3 length: 14 amino acids. The CDR3 region is CAWSPLGTNEKLFF. The DNA of the CDR3 is TGTGCCTGGAGTCCGCTTGGCACTAATGAAAAACTGTTTTTT.

V gene TRBV7-9 combines with J gene TRBJ1-2; D is unclear. Trimming pared 4 bases from V and 8 bases from J, leaving 11 bases between. Germline V gene lookup returns CDR1 SEHNR and CDR2 FQNEAQ (reference sequence). This CDR3 comprises 12 residues. The CDR3 is CASSYPGRGYTF. CDR3 sequence (DNA): TGTGCCAGCAGCTACCCGGGAAGAGGCTACACCTTC.

For this clone: Other DNA sequences in the sample encode the same CDR3. This rearrangement joins TRBV6-5 to TRBJ1-1; D might be TRBD1 (5 bases). CDR1 and CDR2 from the germline V gene are MNHEY and SVGAGI. The ends were cut back, 5 bases at V and 2 bases at J, with 12 bases in the middle. This CDR3 region has 14 residues. CDR3 protein: CASSPPGGNTEAFF. The CDR3, as DNA: TGTGCCAGCAGTCCCCCCGGGGGAAACACTGAAGCTTTCTTT.